This section outlines one TCR beta chain sequence together with its context. Clones were sequenced by immunoSEQ multiplex PCR, and TCRdb holds only the in-frame ones, with some missing. This table has 150,000 to 200,000 clones, around nine tenths appearing once. Trimming pared 3 bases from V and 2 bases from J, leaving 13 bases between. CDR1 and CDR2 from the germline V gene are ENHRY and SYGVKD. The CDR3 covers 15 residues. This sample stems from a study of control samples from healthy donors and cancer patients. The TCR originated in a man aged 25-45 years in good health. The gene calls are TRBV10-3 and TRBJ2-5; TRBD2 might be the D (7 bases). The source material was blood. DNA of the CDR3: TGTGCCATCAGTGACGGGGGGCGGGCGCAAGAGACCCAGTACTTC. Amino acids: CAISDGGRAQETQYF.